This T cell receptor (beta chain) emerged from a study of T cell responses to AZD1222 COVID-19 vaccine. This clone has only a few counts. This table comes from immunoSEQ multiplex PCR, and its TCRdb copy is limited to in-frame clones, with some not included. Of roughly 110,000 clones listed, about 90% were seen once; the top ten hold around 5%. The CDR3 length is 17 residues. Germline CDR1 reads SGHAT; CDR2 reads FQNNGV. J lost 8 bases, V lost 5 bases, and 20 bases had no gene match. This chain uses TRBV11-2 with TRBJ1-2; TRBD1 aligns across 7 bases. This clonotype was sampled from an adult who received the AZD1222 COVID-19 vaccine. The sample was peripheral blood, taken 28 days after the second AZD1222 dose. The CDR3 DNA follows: TGTGCCAGCAGCCCACTCCGTCGGACAGGATCGAGTTACGGCTACACCTTC. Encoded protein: CASSPLRRTGSSYGYTF.